Following are 19 T cell receptor beta chains from one sample sequenced in a study of CD4+ T cells in melanoma. Profiled with immunoSEQ multiplex PCR; TCRdb holds only in-frame clones, not every one. Found here are nearly 50,000 clones, 89% of them singletons; the top ten hold 12%. Material for sequencing was peripheral blood. The receptors were sampled from a human donor with melanoma.

V gene TRBV11-2 combines with J gene TRBJ2-7, with 7 positions matching TRBD1. J lost 1 base, V lost 5 bases, and 5 bases had no gene match. Germline V gene sequence: CDR1 SGHAT, CDR2 FQNNGV. The CDR3 is 14 amino acids. The CDR3 spells CASSLRQGSYEQYF. The DNA of the CDR3 is TGTGCCAGCAGCCTGAGACAGGGATCCTACGAGCAGTACTTC.

This clone was picked up a small number of times. This chain links TRBV27 with TRBJ1-1; D gene unclear. Trimming left V 5 bases short and J 0 bases short, with 4 bases between. The CDR3 is made up of 12 amino acids. Germline-derived CDR1 and CDR2 are MNHEY and SMNVEV (reference sequence). CDR3 region: CASSDLNTEAFF. The DNA for the CDR3 is TGTGCCAGCAGTGATCTGAACACTGAAGCTTTCTTT.

This clone has a single count. V gene TRBV6-6 combines with J gene TRBJ1-5; D not certain. The ends were cut back, 3 bases at V and 4 bases at J, with 7 bases in the middle. The germline gives CDR1 MNHNY, CDR2 SVGAGI (reference sequence). The CDR3 totals 13 residues. The DNA of the CDR3 is TGTGCCAGCAGTTATCCCGGAAATCAGCCCCAGCATTTT. Its translation is CASSYPGNQPQHF.

V usage is TRBV19 and J usage is TRBJ2-3, with 7 bases fitting TRBD1. V shed 6 bases, J shed 4 bases, and the junction held 1 base outside the gene matches. CDR1 is LNHDA and CDR2 is SQIVND in the germline V gene (reference sequence). The CDR3 is made up of 12 amino acids. CDR3 region: CASSTGADTQYF. The CDR3 nucleotides are TGTGCCAGTAGCACAGGGGCAGATACGCAGTATTTT.

CDR3 DNA: TGTGCCAGCAGCATCGGACAGGGGGCTAATGAAAAACTGTTTTTT. Its protein product is CASSIGQGANEKLFF. The rearrangement uses TRBV5-4 and TRBJ1-4, with 10 bases identical to TRBD1. V was pared by 4 bases and J by 3 bases, with 3 bases of the junction left unmatched. CDR1 and CDR2 from the germline V gene are SGHNT and YYREEE (reference sequence). The CDR3 extends over 15 amino acids. Filled out from reference TRBV5-4 and TRBJ1-4, the complete variable domain reads ETGVTQSPTHLIKTRGQQVTLRCSSQSGHNTVSWYQQALGQGPQFIFQYYREEENGRGNFPPRFSGLQFPNYSSELNVNALELDDSALYLCASSIGQGANEKLFFGSGTQLSVL.

The rearrangement links TRBV19 to TRBJ1-5; no definite D call. The CDR3 runs 15 residues. The germline V and J ends were trimmed by 5 bases and 6 bases, with 17 bases remaining between them. CDR1 LNHDA and CDR2 SQIVND come from the germline V gene (reference sequence). The CDR3 DNA sequence: TGTGCCAGTAGTTTCTCGACGGCAGTAGGTCAGCCCCAGCATTTT. It specifies CASSFSTAVGQPQHF. Combining the CDR3 with reference TRBV19 and TRBJ1-5 gives the whole variable domain DGGITQSPKYLFRKEGQNVTLSCEQNLNHDAMYWYRQDPGQGLRLIYYSQIVNDFQKGDIAEGYSVSREKKESFPLTVTSAQKNPTAFYLCASSFSTAVGQPQHFGDGTRLSIL.

This clone was recorded only once. The rearrangement links TRBV13 to TRBJ1-1; 7 bases map to TRBD1. V lost 7 bases to trimming and J lost 5 bases; unmatched junction nucleotides: 10. This CDR3 region has 14 residues. Germline CDR1 PRHDT, CDR2 FYEKMQ (reference sequence). This CDR3 is CASTQGPGGTEAFF. DNA of the CDR3: TGTGCCAGCACCCAAGGGCCAGGGGGAACTGAAGCTTTCTTT.

A word on this clone: The junction differs from germline at one of its ends, possibly a read error. This sequence joins TRBV4-1 and TRBJ1-2, with D unclear. The CDR3 covers 14 residues. Germline CDR1 MGHRA, CDR2 YSYEKL. CDR3 in DNA: TGCGCCAGCACCCAACCGGGGTTGAGAAGTGGCTACACCTTC. Amino acids: CASTQPGLRSGYTF.

The J gene is TRBJ1-2, the V gene TRBV4-1, with TRBD1 matching 7 bases. The CDR3 has 14 residues. Trimming removed 7 bases from V and 0 bases from J; junction bases left unmatched: 5. The germline V gene encodes CDR1 MGHRA and CDR2 YSYEKL. The CDR3 spells CASTGTASNYGYTF. The DNA of the CDR3 is TGCGCCAGCACCGGGACAGCTTCTAACTATGGCTACACCTTC.

This sequence joins TRBV21-1 and TRBJ2-7; no DNA check was done on the table's D call, TRBD1. TRBV21-1 is described as a pseudogene. This CDR3 spans 14 amino acids. The CDR3 coding sequence is TGTGCCAGCAGCAGCCGGACAGGGAGCTACGAGCAGTACTTC. Amino acids: CASSSRTGSYEQYF.

This rearrangement joins TRBV9 to TRBJ1-2; weak D call: TRBD1 (5 bases). Trimming pared 1 base from V and 4 bases from J, leaving 8 bases between. CDR3 length: 13 amino acids. CDR1 is SGDLS, CDR2 YYNGEE, per germline. The chain's CDR3 is CASSVSQGYGYTF. The CDR3 DNA sequence: TGTGCCAGCAGCGTAAGCCAGGGCTATGGCTACACCTTC. Together with reference TRBV9 and TRBJ1-2, the CDR3 gives the full variable domain: DSGVTQTPKHLITATGQRVTLRCSPRSGDLSVYWYQQSLDQGLQFLIQYYNGEERAKGNILERFSAQQFPDLHSELNLSSLELGDSALYFCASSVSQGYGYTFGSGTRLTVV.

This chain uses TRBV4-2 with TRBJ2-7; 8 bases map to TRBD1. V shed 0 bases and J 3 bases; nucleotides not matched to a gene: 10. Germline CDR1 and CDR2: LGHNA and YNFKEQ. This CDR3 is built from 17 residues. The CDR3 region is CASSQDRGGTGLYEQYF. The DNA of the CDR3 is TGTGCCAGCAGCCAAGATCGTGGCGGGACAGGCCTCTACGAGCAGTACTTC.

V and J are TRBV30 and TRBJ2-7; the D is unclear. The V gene's germline CDR1 is GTSNPN and CDR2 SVGIG (reference sequence). This CDR3 region has 11 residues. Trimming left V 1 base short and J 2 bases short, with 3 bases between. The CDR3 DNA reads TGTGCCTGGAGTGACACCTACGAGCAGTACTTC. Translated, it gives CAWSDTYEQYF.

This chain joins TRBV5-1 and TRBJ1-1; unclear D gene. Germline values: CDR1 SGHRS, CDR2 YFSETQ. The CDR3 consists of 13 residues. The V end lost 1 base, the J end lost 0 bases, and 4 bases lay between the germline ends. The CDR3 loop reads CASSLTVNTEAFF. In nucleotides, the CDR3 is TGCGCCAGCAGCTTGACAGTGAACACTGAAGCTTTCTTT.

The chain recombines TRBV4-1 with TRBJ2-7; 7 positions agree with TRBD1. V lost 0 bases, J lost 5 bases, and 7 bases stayed unmatched. CDR1 and CDR2 from the germline V gene are MGHRA and YSYEKL. The CDR3 spans 15 residues. The CDR3 coding sequence is TGCGCCAGCAGCCAAGAGGCGTCTACAGGGGACGAGCAGTACTTC. Amino acids: CASSQEASTGDEQYF.

The chain couples TRBV6-5 to TRBJ1-4; TRBD1 is a possible D gene (6 bases). CDR1 is MNHEY, CDR2 SVGAGI, per germline. The CDR3 is 15 residues long. Trimming removed 6 bases at V and 2 bases at J, with 13 bases between. Written as DNA, the CDR3 is TGTGCCAGCAGGCTCTACAGGGCTACTAATGAAAAACTGTTTTTT. Protein: CASRLYRATNEKLFF.

The chain combines TRBV25-1 with TRBJ2-2; perhaps TRBD2 as D (6 bases). The CDR3 has 16 residues. V lost 2 bases, J lost 5 bases, and 15 bases lay in between. Germline CDR1 and CDR2: MGHDK and SYGVNS. CDR3: CASSEHWGVPTGELFF. Here the CDR3 DNA reads TGTGCCAGCAGTGAACATTGGGGGGTTCCGACCGGGGAGCTGTTTTTT. Variable domain in full (rest from reference TRBV25-1 and TRBJ2-2): EADIYQTPRYLVIGTGKKITLECSQTMGHDKMYWYQQDPGMELHLIHYSYGVNSTEKGDLSSESTVSRIRTEHFPLTLESARPSHTSQYLCASSEHWGVPTGELFFGEGSRLTVL.

The chain joins TRBV15 to TRBJ2-1; 7 nucleotides match TRBD2. CDR3 length: 15 amino acids. The V and J ends lost 2 bases and 7 bases, in that order; junction bases with no gene match: 8. Per germline, CDR1 LNHNV and CDR2 YYDKDF (reference sequence). Here the CDR3 DNA reads TGTGCCACCAGCAGAAGCGGGGTTGACGGAAATGAGCAGTTCTTC. Translating gives CATSRSGVDGNEQFF.

The J gene is TRBJ2-1, the V gene TRBV5-6; maybe TRBD1 (6 bases). Germline V gives CDR1 SGHDT, CDR2 YYEEEE. CDR3 length: 13 residues. V was shortened by 5 bases and J by 8 bases, with 14 bases between the two germline ends. The CDR3: CASRSGTSDEQFF. The CDR3 nucleotides are TGTGCCAGCAGATCCGGGACATCCGATGAGCAGTTCTTC.